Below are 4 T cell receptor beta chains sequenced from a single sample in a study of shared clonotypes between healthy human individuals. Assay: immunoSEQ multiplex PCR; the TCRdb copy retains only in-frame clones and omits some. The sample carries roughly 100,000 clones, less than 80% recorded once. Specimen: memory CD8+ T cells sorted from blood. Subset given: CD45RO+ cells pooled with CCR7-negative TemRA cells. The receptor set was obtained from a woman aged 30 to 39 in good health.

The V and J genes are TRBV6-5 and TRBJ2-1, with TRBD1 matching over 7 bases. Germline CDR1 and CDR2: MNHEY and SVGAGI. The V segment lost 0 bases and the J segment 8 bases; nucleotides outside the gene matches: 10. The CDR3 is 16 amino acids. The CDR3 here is CASSYSGQGVVDEQFF. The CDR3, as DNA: TGTGCCAGCAGTTACTCTGGGCAGGGGGTGGTCGATGAGCAGTTCTTC.

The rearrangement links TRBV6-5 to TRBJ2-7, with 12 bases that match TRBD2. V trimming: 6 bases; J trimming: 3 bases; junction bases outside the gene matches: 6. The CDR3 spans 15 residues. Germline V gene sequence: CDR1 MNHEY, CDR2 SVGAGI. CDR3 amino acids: CASRIETSGSYEQYF. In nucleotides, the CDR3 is TGTGCCAGCAGGATTGAGACTAGCGGGAGCTACGAGCAGTACTTC.

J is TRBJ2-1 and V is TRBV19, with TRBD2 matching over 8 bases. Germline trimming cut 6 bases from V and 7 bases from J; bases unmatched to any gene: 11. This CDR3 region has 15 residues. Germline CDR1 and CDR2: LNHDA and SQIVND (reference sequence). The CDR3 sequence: CASSASGRAGNEQFF. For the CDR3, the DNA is TGTGCCAGTAGCGCTAGCGGGCGGGCGGGTAATGAGCAGTTCTTC.

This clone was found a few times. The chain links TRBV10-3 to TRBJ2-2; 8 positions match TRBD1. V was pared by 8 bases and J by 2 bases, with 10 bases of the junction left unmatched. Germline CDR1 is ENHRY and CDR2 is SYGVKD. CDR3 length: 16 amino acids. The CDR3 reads CAIPLGQGSNTGELFF. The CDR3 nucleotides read TGTGCCATCCCCCTCGGACAGGGTAGTAACACCGGGGAGCTGTTTTTT.